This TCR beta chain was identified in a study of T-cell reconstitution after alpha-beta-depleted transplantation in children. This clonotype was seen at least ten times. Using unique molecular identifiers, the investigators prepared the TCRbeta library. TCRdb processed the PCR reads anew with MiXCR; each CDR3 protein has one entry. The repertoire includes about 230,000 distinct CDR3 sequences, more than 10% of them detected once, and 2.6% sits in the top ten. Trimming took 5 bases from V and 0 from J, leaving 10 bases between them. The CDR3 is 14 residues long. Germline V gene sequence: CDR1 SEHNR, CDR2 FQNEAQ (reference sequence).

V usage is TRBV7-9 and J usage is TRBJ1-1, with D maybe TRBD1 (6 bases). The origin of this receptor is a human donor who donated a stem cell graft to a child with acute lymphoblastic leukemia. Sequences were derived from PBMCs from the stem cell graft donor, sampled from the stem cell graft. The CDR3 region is CASSHREMNTEAFF. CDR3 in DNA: TGTGCCAGCAGCCACAGGGAAATGAACACTGAAGCTTTCTTT.